The clone carrying this T cell receptor (beta chain) was counted a few times. Its target is unknown. The CDR3 is 18 amino acids. Trimming left V 4 bases short and J 6 bases short, with 23 bases between. Per the germline V gene, CDR1 is KGHDR and CDR2 is SFDVKD. The data stem from a study of regulatory T cells in long-lasting Graves disease. Study outcomes and limitations: Lower TCR diversity characterized persistent Graves' patients relative to newly diagnosed patients. TRBV28, TRBJ1-2 and TRBJ2-5 were favored in persistent disease. Those with persistent disease had in common more public clonotypes (2,741) than new patients (approximately 1,000).

Arm-PCR of CDR3 regions and iRepertoire HTBI primers were used to build TCR beta libraries. TCRdb analysed the multiplex PCR reads with MiXCR anew, one entry per CDR3 protein. The table has 650,000 to 850,000 distinct CDR3 sequences, about 32% seen once; the top ten hold roughly 40%. The time point is: persistent/refractory GD, antithyroid drugs over 5 years with positive TRAb. Generation of the TCR library employed RNA extracted from PBMCs. The chain couples TRBV24-1 to TRBJ2-2; tentative D call: TRBD2 (5 bases). This sample comprised peripheral blood mononuclear cells (PBMCs), obtained when the disease was refractory, from a patient treated with antithyroid drugs. The TCR sequence derives from a female donor with Graves disease. CDR3 coding DNA: TGTGCCACCAGTGACTCAAATGACTACACCGCTGGCGCCGGGGAGCTGTTTTTT. Translating it yields CATSDSNDYTAGAGELFF.